The 5 T cell receptor beta chains given below trace back to one sample, sequenced in a study of blood T cell repertoires in COVID-19. Libraries were prepared by immunoSEQ multiplex PCR; TCRdb keeps only in-frame clonotypes and omits some of them. The sample lists 150,000 to 200,000 clones; 80% to 90% were seen once. What was sequenced was peripheral blood. All receptors come from a woman aged 50 to 65 with acute or convalescent COVID-19.

The V call is TRBV6-5, the J call TRBJ2-1, with D unresolved. Looked up from germline, CDR1 is MNHEY and CDR2 is SVGAGI. Trimming cost V 6 bases and J 3 bases, with 9 bases left between them. This CDR3 contains 13 residues. The CDR3 nucleotides are TGTGCCAGCAGCCGAAACTTCTACAATGAGCAGTTCTTC. Protein sequence: CASSRNFYNEQFF.

The chain links TRBV7-2 to TRBJ2-5; 12 nucleotides align to TRBD2. The germline V gene encodes CDR1 SGHTA and CDR2 FQGNSA. There are 16 residues in the CDR3. The V segment lost 5 bases and the J segment 5 bases; nucleotides outside the gene matches: 9. The CDR3, as DNA: TGTGCCAGCAGCCTCGGGACTAGCGGGCCGGGGGAGACCCAGTACTTC. It codes for CASSLGTSGPGETQYF. The full variable domain, rest sourced from reference TRBV7-2 and TRBJ2-5, is GAGVSQSPSNKVTEKGKDVELRCDPISGHTALYWYRQSLGQGLEFLIYFQGNSAPDKSGLPSDRFSAERTGGSVSTLTIQRTQQEDSAVYLCASSLGTSGPGETQYFGPGTRLLVL.

The chain couples TRBV7-3 to TRBJ2-1; the D is unclear. With 1 base removed from V and 4 bases from J, the gap between germline ends came to 11 bases. The CDR3 sequence is 15 residues long. Germline V gene lookup returns CDR1 SGHTA and CDR2 FQGTGA. The CDR3, as DNA: TGTGCCAGCAGCTTAAAAGCCCTCCCATACAATGAGCAGTTCTTC. Protein sequence: CASSLKALPYNEQFF.

The chain joins TRBV7-2 to TRBJ2-7, with D perhaps TRBD1 (6 bases). The V gene lost 2 bases and the J gene lost 0 bases, with 8 bases spanning the gap. The germline CDR1 and CDR2 sequences are SGHTA and FQGNSA. The CDR3 covers 14 residues. CDR3 nucleotides: TGTGCCAGCAGCTTAAAGGGGGACTCCTACGAGCAGTACTTC. Encoded protein: CASSLKGDSYEQYF.

This CDR3 reads CASSQGQIYEQYF. In nucleotides, the CDR3 is TGTGCCAGCTCACAGGGACAGATCTACGAGCAGTACTTC. The rearrangement joins TRBV18 to TRBJ2-7, with 7 bases that match TRBD1. This CDR3 region has 13 residues. The trim removed 4 bases at V and 3 bases at J, leaving 3 bases unmatched. CDR1 KGHSH and CDR2 LQKENI come from the germline V gene.